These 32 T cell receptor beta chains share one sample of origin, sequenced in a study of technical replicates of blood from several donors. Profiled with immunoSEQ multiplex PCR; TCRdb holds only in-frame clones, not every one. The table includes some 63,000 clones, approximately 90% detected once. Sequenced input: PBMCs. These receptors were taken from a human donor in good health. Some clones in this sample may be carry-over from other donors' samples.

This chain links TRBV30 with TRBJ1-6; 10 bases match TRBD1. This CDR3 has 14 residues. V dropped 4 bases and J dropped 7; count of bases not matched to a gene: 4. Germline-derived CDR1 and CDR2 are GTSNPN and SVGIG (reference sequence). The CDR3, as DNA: TGTGCCTGGAACCCGACAGGGGGCAATTCACCCCTCCACTTT. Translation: CAWNPTGGNSPLHF.

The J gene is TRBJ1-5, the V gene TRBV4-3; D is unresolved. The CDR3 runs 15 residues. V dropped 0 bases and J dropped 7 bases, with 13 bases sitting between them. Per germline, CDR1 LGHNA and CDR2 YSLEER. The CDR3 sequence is CASSQDPGSGQPQHF. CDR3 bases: TGCGCCAGCAGCCAAGATCCAGGCAGCGGGCAGCCCCAGCATTTT.

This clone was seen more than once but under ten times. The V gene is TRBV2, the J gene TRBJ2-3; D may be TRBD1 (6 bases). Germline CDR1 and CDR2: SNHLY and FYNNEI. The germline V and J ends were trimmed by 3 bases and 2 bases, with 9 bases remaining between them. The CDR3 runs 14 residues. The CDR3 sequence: CASSDTGFTDTQYF. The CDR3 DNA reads TGTGCCAGCAGTGATACAGGGTTCACAGATACGCAGTATTTT.

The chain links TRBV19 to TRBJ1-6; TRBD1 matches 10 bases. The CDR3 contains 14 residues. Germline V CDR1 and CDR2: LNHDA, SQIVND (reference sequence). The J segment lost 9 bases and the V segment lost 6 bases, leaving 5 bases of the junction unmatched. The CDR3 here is CASRGQGVGSPLHF. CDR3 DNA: TGTGCCAGTAGAGGACAGGGGGTAGGTTCACCCCTCCACTTT.

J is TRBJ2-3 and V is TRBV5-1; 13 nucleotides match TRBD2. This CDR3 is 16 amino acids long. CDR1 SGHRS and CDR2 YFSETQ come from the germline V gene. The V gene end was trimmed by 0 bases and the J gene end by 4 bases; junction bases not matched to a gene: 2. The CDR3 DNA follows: TGCGCCAGCAGCTTGGAGGGACTAGCGGGATCAGATACGCAGTATTTT. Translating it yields CASSLEGLAGSDTQYF.

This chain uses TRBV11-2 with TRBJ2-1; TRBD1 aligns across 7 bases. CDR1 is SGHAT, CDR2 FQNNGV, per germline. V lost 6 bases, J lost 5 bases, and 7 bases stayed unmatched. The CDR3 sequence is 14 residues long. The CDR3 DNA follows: TGTGCCAGCAGTAAGGACAGGCGCAACAATGAGCAGTTCTTC. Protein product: CASSKDRRNNEQFF.

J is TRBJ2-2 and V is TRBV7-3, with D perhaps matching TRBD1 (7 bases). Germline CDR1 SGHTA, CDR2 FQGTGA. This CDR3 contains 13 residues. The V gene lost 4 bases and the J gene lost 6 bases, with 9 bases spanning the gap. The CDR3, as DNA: TGTGCCAGCAGCTCAGGGGGGCCCGGGGAGCTGTTTTTT. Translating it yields CASSSGGPGELFF.

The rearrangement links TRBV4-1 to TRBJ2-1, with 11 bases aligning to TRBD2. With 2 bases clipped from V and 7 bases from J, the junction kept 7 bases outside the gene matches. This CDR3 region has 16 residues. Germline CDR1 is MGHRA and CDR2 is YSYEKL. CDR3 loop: CASSQQTSGRRNEQFF. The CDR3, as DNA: TGCGCCAGCAGCCAACAAACTAGCGGGAGACGAAATGAGCAGTTCTTC.

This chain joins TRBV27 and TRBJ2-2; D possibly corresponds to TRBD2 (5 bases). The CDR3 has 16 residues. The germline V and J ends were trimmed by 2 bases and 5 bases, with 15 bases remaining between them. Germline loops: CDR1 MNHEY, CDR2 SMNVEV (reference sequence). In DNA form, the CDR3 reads TGTGCCAGCAGTTTACAAGGGCCTCGAGGGACCGGGGAGCTGTTTTTT. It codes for CASSLQGPRGTGELFF.

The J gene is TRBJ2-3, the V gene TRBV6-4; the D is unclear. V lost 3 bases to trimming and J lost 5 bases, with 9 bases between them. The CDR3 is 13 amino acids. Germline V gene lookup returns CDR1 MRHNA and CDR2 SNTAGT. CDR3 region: CASSETEEDTQYF. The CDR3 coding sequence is TGTGCCAGCAGTGAGACCGAGGAAGATACGCAGTATTTT.

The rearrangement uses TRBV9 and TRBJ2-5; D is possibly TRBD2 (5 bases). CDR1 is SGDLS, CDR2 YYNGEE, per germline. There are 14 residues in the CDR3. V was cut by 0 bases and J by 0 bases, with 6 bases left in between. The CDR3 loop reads CASSVAGYQETQYF. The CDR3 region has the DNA TGTGCCAGCAGCGTAGCGGGGTACCAAGAGACCCAGTACTTC.

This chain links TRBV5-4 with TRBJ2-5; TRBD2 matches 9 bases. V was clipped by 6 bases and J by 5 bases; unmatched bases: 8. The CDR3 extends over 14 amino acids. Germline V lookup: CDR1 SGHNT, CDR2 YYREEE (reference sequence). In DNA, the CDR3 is TGTGCCAGCACCCCGGCGGGGGGGCGGGAGACCCAGTACTTC. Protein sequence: CASTPAGGRETQYF.

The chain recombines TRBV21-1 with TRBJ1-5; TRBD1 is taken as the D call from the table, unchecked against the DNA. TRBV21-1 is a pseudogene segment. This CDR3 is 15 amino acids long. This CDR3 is CASSKDLGQAQPQHF. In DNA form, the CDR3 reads TGTGCCAGCAGCAAAGACCTGGGGCAGGCTCAGCCCCAGCATTTT.

DNA of the CDR3: TGTGCCAGCAGCCCGGAAGGGACTCTAATGAACACTGAAGCTTTCTTT. The encoded protein is CASSPEGTLMNTEAFF. V usage is TRBV5-6 and J usage is TRBJ1-1, with D perhaps matching TRBD1 (5 bases). Between the trimmed V and J ends, which lost 4 bases and 0 bases, there was a span of 16 bases. CDR3 length: 16 amino acids. Germline V gene data show CDR1 as SGHDT and CDR2 as YYEEEE. Full variable domain (rest looked up from reference TRBV5-6 and TRBJ1-1): DAGVTQSPTHLIKTRGQQVTLRCSPKSGHDTVSWYQQALGQGPQFIFQYYEEEERQRGNFPDRFSGHQFPNYSSELNVNALLLGDSALYLCASSPEGTLMNTEAFFGQGTRLTVV.

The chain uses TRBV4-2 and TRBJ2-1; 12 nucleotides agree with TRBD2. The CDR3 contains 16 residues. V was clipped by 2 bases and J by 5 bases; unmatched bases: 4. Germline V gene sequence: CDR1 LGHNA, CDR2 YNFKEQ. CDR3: CASSQLAGGRDNEQFF. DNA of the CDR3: TGTGCCAGCAGCCAACTAGCGGGGGGGAGGGACAATGAGCAGTTCTTC.

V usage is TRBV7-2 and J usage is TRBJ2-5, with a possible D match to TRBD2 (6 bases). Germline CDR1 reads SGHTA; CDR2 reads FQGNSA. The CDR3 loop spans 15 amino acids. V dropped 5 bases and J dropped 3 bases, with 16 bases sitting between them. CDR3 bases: TGTGCCAGCAGCCCCCGGCGGGCTAGCGAAGAGACCCAGTACTTC. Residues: CASSPRRASEETQYF.

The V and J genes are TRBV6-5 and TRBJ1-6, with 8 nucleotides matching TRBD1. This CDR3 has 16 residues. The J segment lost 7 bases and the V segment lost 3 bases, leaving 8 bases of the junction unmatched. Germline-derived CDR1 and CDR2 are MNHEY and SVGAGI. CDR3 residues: CASSYWGTGINSPLHF. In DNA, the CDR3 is TGTGCCAGCAGTTATTGGGGGACAGGAATAAATTCACCCCTCCACTTT.

CDR3 coding DNA: TGTGCCAGCAGAGCCCTAAACTCGGTTGCCTACGAGCAGTACTTC. Amino acid sequence: CASRALNSVAYEQYF. The chain links TRBV2 to TRBJ2-7; D is ambiguous. The CDR3 consists of 15 residues. V lost 6 bases and J lost 2, with 17 bases in between. Per germline, CDR1 SNHLY and CDR2 FYNNEI.

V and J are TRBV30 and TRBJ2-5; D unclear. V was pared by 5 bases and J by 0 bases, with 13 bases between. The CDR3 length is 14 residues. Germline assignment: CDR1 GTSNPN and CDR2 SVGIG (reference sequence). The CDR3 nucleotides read TGTGCCTGGGGTCTTACCCGGTACCAAGAGACCCAGTACTTC. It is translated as CAWGLTRYQETQYF.

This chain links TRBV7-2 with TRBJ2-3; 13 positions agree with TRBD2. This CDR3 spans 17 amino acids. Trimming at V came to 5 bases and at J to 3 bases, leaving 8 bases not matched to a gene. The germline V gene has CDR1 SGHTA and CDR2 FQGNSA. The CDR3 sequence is CASSTRSTSGRTDTQYF. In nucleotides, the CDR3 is TGTGCCAGCAGCACCCGATCGACTAGCGGGAGGACAGATACGCAGTATTTT.

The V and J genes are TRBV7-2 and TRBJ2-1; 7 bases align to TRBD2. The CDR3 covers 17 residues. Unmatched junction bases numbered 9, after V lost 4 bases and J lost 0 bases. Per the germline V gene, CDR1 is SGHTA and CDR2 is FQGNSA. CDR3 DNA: TGTGCCAGCAGCTGGTATAGCGGGCCAAGCTCCTACAATGAGCAGTTCTTC. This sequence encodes CASSWYSGPSSYNEQFF.

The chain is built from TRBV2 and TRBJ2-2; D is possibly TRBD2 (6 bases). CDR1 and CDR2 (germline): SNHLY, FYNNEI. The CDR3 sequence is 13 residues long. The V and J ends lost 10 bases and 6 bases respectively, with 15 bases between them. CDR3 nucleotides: TGTGCCACCCGCCCGGAGGGAGCCGGGGAGCTGTTTTTT. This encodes CATRPEGAGELFF.

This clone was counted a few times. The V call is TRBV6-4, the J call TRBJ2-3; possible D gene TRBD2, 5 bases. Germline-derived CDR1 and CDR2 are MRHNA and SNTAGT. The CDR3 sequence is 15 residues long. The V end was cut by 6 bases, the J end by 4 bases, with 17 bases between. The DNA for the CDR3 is TGTGCCAGCAGCCGAGAGGGAGAGGGTCCAGATACGCAGTATTTT. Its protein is CASSREGEGPDTQYF.

Here the CDR3 DNA reads TGTGCCAGCACTTCTTTAGGGGGGGGCAATCAGCCCCAGCATTTT. Its translation is CASTSLGGGNQPQHF. J is TRBJ1-5 and V is TRBV6-1, with D perhaps matching TRBD1 (6 bases). The CDR3 sequence is 15 residues long. Per the germline V gene, CDR1 is MNHNS and CDR2 is SASEGT. Trimming cost V 7 bases and J 2 bases, with 15 bases left between them.

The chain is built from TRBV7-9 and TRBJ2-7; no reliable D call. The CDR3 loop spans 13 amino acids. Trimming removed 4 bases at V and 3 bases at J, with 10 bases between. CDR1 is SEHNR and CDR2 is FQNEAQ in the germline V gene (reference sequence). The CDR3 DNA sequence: TGTGCCAGCAGCTCGCAGACTGTCTACGAGCAGTACTTC. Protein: CASSSQTVYEQYF.

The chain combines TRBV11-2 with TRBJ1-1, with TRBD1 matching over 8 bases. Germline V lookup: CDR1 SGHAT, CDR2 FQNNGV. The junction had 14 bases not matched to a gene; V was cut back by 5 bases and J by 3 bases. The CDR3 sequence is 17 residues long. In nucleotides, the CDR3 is TGTGCCAGCAGCCTAGGGACAGGAAATGTGTGGCACACTGAAGCTTTCTTT. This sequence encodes CASSLGTGNVWHTEAFF.

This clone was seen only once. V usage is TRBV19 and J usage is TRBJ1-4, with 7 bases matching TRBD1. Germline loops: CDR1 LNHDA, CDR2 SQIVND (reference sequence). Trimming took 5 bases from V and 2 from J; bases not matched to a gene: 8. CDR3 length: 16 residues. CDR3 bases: TGTGCCAGTAGTCAAGGGTTGACAGGGACTAATGAAAAACTGTTTTTT. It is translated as CASSQGLTGTNEKLFF. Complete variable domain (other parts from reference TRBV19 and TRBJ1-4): DGGITQSPKYLFRKEGQNVTLSCEQNLNHDAMYWYRQDPGQGLRLIYYSQIVNDFQKGDIAEGYSVSREKKESFPLTVTSAQKNPTAFYLCASSQGLTGTNEKLFFGSGTQLSVL.

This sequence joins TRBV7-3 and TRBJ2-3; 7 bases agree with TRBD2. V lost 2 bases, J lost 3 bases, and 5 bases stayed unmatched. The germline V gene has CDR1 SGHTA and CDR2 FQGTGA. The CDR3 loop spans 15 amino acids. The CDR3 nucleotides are TGTGCCAGCAGCTTAGGGCGGGAGTGGACAGATACGCAGTATTTT. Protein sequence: CASSLGREWTDTQYF.

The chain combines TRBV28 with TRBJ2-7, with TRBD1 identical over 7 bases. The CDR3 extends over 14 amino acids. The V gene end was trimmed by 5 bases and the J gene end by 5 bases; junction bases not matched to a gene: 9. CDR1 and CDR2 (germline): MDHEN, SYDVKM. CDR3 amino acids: CASSPGTVRDEQYF. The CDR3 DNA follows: TGTGCCAGCAGTCCCGGGACAGTCCGTGACGAGCAGTACTTC. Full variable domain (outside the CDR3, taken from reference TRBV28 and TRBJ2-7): DVKVTQSSRYLVKRTGEKVFLECVQDMDHENMFWYRQDPGLGLRLIYFSYDVKMKEKGDIPEGYSVSREKKERFSLILESASTNQTSMYLCASSPGTVRDEQYFGPGTRLTVT.

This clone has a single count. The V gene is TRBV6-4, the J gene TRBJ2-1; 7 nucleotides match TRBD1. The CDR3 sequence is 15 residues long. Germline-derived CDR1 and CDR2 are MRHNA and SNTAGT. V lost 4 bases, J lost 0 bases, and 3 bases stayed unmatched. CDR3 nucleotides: TGTGCCAGCAGTGCTCAGGGGGACTCCTACAATGAGCAGTTCTTC. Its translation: CASSAQGDSYNEQFF.

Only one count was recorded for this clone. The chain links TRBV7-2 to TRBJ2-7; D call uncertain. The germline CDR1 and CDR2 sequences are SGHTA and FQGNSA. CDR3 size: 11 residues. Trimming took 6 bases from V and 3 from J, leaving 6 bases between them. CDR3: CASRLYYEQYF. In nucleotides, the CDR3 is TGTGCCAGCAGACTATACTACGAGCAGTACTTC.

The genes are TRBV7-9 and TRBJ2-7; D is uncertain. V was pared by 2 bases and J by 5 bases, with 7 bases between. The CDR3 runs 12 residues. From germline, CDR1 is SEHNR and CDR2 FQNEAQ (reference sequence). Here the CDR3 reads CASSLKQNEQYF. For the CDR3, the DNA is TGTGCCAGCAGCTTAAAACAGAACGAGCAGTACTTC.